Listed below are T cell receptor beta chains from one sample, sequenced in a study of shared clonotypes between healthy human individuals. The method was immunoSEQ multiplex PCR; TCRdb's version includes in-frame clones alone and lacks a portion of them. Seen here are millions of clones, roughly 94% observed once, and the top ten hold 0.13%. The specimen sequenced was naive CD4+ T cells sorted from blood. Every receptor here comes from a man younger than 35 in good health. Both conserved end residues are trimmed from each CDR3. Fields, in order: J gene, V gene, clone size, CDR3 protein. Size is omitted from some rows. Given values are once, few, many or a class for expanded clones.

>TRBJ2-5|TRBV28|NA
ASSTTGGRSQETQY
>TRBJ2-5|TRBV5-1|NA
ASRRTGIIGETQY
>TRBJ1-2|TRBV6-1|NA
ASRTGANYGYT
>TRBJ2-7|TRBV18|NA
ASSPPGQGGEQY
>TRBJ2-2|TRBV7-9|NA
ASSSGRQAGELF
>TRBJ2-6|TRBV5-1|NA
ASRGRSGANVLT
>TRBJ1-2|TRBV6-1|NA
ASSGGDSVGYGYT
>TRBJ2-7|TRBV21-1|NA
ASNPGTCTYEQY
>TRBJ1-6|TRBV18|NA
ASSQDRGNSPLH
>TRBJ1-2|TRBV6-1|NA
ASNPKAGGSGGYT
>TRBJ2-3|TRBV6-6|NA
ASSYWRGSVTDTQY
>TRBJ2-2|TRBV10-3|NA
ATSSEGRNTGELF
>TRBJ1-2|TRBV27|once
ASSGADRGDYGYT
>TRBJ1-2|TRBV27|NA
ASSLTANYGYT
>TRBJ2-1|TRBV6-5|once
ASSYSGGSYNEQF
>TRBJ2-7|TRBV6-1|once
ASSPRGTGSYEQY
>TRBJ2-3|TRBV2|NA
ASSGQGVTDTQY
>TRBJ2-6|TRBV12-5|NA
ASASSGANVLT
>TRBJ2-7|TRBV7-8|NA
ASSPGTPGPYEQY
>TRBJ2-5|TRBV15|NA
ATSTRQETQY
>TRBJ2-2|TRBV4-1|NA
ASSQNTGELF
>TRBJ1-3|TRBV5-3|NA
ARSPRLSGNTIY
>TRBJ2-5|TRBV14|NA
ATSDRSQETQY
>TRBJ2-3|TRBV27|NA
ASSLWREFDTQY
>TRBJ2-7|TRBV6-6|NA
ASRQSSPGYEQY
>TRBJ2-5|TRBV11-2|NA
ASRLPFPSGVQTQY
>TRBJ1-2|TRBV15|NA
ATSRDQTDYGYT
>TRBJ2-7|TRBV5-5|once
ASSLQEGFSYEQY
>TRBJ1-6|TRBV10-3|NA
AAQKFYNSPLH
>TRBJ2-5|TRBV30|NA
AWGDRRYQETQY
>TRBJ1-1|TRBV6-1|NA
ASSERGQLMNTEAF
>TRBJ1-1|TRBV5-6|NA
ASSSGGGGVNTEAF
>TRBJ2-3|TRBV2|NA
ASSGQATDTQY
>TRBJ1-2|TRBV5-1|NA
ASSFLRYGYT
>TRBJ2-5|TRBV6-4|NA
ARTRTQGGGETQY
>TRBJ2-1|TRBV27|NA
ASSQSAGGYISSYNEQF
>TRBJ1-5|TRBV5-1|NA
ASSLATDQPQH
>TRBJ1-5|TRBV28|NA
ASSPPRDSQPQH
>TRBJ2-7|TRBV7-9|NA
ASSLIQSSYEQY
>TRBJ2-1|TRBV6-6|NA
ASILGLAGSNEQF
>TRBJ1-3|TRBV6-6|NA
ASSGPQRDPGNTIY
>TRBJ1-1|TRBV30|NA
AWGPNRGDEAF
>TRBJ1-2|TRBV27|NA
ASSGSEGRGYT
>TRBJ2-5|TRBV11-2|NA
ASRINTETQY
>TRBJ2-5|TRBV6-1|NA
ASSAAGLVGMETQY
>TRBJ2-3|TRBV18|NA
ASSPPASGRTDTQY
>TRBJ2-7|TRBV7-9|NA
ASSPKSSYEQY
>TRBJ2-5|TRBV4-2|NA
ASSQDDRETQY
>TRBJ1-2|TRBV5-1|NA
ASSSQGPNYGYT
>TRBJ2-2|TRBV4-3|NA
ASSQDPFGELF
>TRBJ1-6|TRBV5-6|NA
ASSFYGDIGPRALH
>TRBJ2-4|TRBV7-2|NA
ASSLGKDRGSIQY
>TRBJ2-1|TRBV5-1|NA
ASSLPTGYNEQF
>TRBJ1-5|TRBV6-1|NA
ASDYSLYSNQPQH
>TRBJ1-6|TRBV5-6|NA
ASSLQGSSYNSPLH